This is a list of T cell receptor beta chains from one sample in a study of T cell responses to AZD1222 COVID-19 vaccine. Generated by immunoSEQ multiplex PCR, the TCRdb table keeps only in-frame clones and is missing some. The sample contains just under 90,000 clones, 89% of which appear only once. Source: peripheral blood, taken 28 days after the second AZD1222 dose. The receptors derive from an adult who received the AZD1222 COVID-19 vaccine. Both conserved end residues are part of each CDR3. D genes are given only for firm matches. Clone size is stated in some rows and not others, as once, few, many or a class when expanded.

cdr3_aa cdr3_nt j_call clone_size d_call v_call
CASSLGLAGRHEQFF TGTGCCAGCAGCTTGGGACTAGCGGGTCGGCATGAGCAGTTCTTC TRBJ2-1 once TRBD2 TRBV7-2
CASSKGDQGGNQPQHF TGTGCCAGCAGCAAGGGGGATCAGGGAGGCAATCAGCCCCAGCATTTT TRBJ1-5 . . TRBV7-2
CASSPAGTTNSPLHF TGCGCCAGCAGCCCTGCCGGGACTACAAATTCACCCCTCCACTTT TRBJ1-6 . . TRBV4-1
CAWTGGYEQFF TGTGCCTGGACAGGGGGCTATGAGCAGTTCTTC TRBJ2-1 . TRBD1 TRBV30
CASSLFSRTAPEKLFF TGTGCCAGCAGTTTATTCTCCCGAACCGCCCCTGAAAAACTGTTTTTT TRBJ1-4 . . TRBV27
CASSPPLGGPMETQYF TGTGCCAGCAGCCCCCCCCTAGGAGGGCCGATGGAGACCCAGTACTTC TRBJ2-5 . . TRBV9
CASSPRTGAKGNSPLHF TGTGCCAGCTCACCGCGGACAGGGGCTAAGGGTAATTCACCCCTCCACTTT TRBJ1-6 . TRBD1 TRBV18
CASGDFRGRSYNEQFF TGTGCCAGTGGGGATTTCCGGGGCAGGTCCTACAATGAGCAGTTCTTC TRBJ2-1 . . TRBV19
CASSRGQGVLSSGNTIYF TGTGCCAGCAGCCGAGGACAGGGTGTTCTTTCCTCTGGAAACACCATATATTTT TRBJ1-3 . TRBD1 TRBV3-1/TRBV3-2
CASSLGGNYGYTF TGCGCCAGCAGCTTGGGGGGGAACTATGGCTACACCTTC TRBJ1-2 . . TRBV5-1
CASSHPLAYNEQFF TGTGCCAGCAGCCACCCCCTAGCCTACAATGAGCAGTTCTTC TRBJ2-1 . . TRBV14
CASSGDLNSPLHF TGTGCCAGCAGCGGTGACCTTAATTCACCCCTCCACTTT TRBJ1-6 . . TRBV9
CASSEARLAASTDTQYF TGTGCCAGCAGTGAAGCAAGGCTAGCGGCTAGCACAGATACGCAGTATTTT TRBJ2-3 . TRBD2 TRBV6-1
CASSPDRGIDEQYF TGTGCCAGCAGCCCCGACCGGGGGATCGACGAGCAGTACTTC TRBJ2-7 . . TRBV9
CASSGDLAERQETQYF TGTGCCAGCAGCGGGGACCTAGCAGAACGGCAAGAGACCCAGTACTTC TRBJ2-5 . . TRBV9
CASSRWRSSYNEQFF TGTGCCAGCAGCCGTTGGAGAAGCTCCTACAATGAGCAGTTCTTC TRBJ2-1 . . TRBV6-2/TRBV6-3
CASTLFPNLPSPLHF TGTGCCAGTACCCTCTTCCCAAACCTCCCTTCACCCCTCCACTTT TRBJ1-6 . . TRBV19
CASSFMGQGARGNTIYF TGTGCCAGCAGCTTCATGGGACAGGGGGCGCGTGGAAACACCATATATTTT TRBJ1-3 . TRBD1 TRBV5-6
CASSTGRPMNTEAFF TGCGCCAGCAGCACGGGACGCCCGATGAACACTGAAGCTTTCTTT TRBJ1-1 . . TRBV5-1
CASPGGTNHNSPLHF TGTGCCAGTCCTGGGGGAACCAACCATAATTCACCCCTCCACTTT TRBJ1-6 . . TRBV2
CASSPLWYPDTQYF TGTGCCAGCAGCCCCCTGTGGTACCCAGATACGCAGTATTTT TRBJ2-3 once . TRBV3-1/TRBV3-2
CAISAGTSNQPQHF TGTGCCATCAGTGCCGGGACAAGCAATCAGCCCCAGCATTTT TRBJ1-5 . . TRBV10-3
CASSEWGGVGNQPQHF TGTGCCAGCAGTGAATGGGGGGGCGTCGGCAATCAGCCCCAGCATTTT TRBJ1-5 . . TRBV28
CASSLDGGRGYTF TGTGCCAGCAGCTTGGATGGGGGCCGGGGCTACACCTTC TRBJ1-2 . . TRBV5-4
CASSIGDRGHNSPLHF TGTGCCAGTAGTATAGGGGACAGGGGCCACAATTCACCCCTCCACTTT TRBJ1-6 . TRBD1 TRBV19
CASSPFLGADYGYTF TGTGCCAGCAGTCCATTTTTAGGGGCGGACTATGGCTACACCTTC TRBJ1-2 . . TRBV2
CASSIPGQGLFNEQFF TGTGCCAGTAGTATACCGGGACAGGGCCTTTTCAATGAGCAGTTCTTC TRBJ2-1 . TRBD1 TRBV19
CASSWMTTGSWFF TGTGCCAGCAGTTGGATGACGACAGGTTCATGGTTCTTC TRBJ2-1 . . TRBV6-6
CASSHIEKTLGYGYTF TGTGCCAGCAGCCATATCGAAAAGACGTTGGGCTATGGCTACACCTTC TRBJ1-2 . . TRBV7-9
CASSGRGRIQETQYF TGTGCCAGCAGCGGGAGGGGTCGGATCCAAGAGACCCAGTACTTC TRBJ2-5 . TRBD2 TRBV2
CASSLGQGNGEQFF TGTGCCAGCAGCTTGGGTCAGGGTAATGGTGAGCAGTTCTTC TRBJ2-1 few . TRBV5-5
CASSSTLAGFVEETQYF TGTGCCAGCAGTTCCACCCTAGCGGGGTTTGTTGAAGAGACCCAGTACTTC TRBJ2-5 . TRBD2 TRBV2
CATSRVPGTSDEQYF TGTGCCACCAGCAGGGTTCCGGGGACTAGCGACGAGCAGTACTTC TRBJ2-7 few TRBD2 TRBV15
CASKLDGTRANYGYTF TGCGCCAGCAAATTGGACGGGACAAGAGCTAACTATGGCTACACCTTC TRBJ1-2 . . TRBV5-1
CASSQDGWSNTIYF TGTGCCAGCAGCCAAGACGGCTGGAGTAACACCATATATTTT TRBJ1-3 . . TRBV3-1/TRBV3-2
CASSQGLAGAGIGNTQYF TGTGCCAGCAGTCAAGGACTAGCGGGGGCTGGGATTGGTAATACGCAGTATTTT TRBJ2-3 . TRBD2 TRBV9
CASSYSGETNEQFF TGTGCCAGCAGTTACTCGGGGGAGACAAATGAGCAGTTCTTC TRBJ2-1 . . TRBV6-5
CASSPGLAGTGELFF TGTGCCAGCTCACCAGGGCTAGCAGGAACCGGGGAGCTGTTTTTT TRBJ2-2 . . TRBV18
CASSSRDRDPLHF TGTGCCAGCAGTTCCCGGGACAGGGATCCCCTCCACTTT TRBJ1-6 . TRBD1 TRBV6-5
CASSPHMDGYTF TGTGCCAGCAGCCCTCACATGGATGGCTACACCTTC TRBJ1-2 few . TRBV9
CASSFRDSNEKLFF TGCGCCAGCAGCTTTCGGGACAGTAATGAAAAACTGTTTTTT TRBJ1-4 few TRBD1 TRBV5-1
CASSLLGRNYEQYF TGTGCCAGCAGCCTACTTGGACGGAACTACGAGCAGTACTTC TRBJ2-7 . . TRBV2
CASNIVSQPNYGYTF TGTGCCAGCAACATCGTATCTCAGCCTAACTATGGCTACACCTTC TRBJ1-2 . . TRBV6-5
CASSPYTGSYNEQFF TGTGCCAGCTCACCTTACACAGGGTCTTACAATGAGCAGTTCTTC TRBJ2-1 . . TRBV18
CASSHRGGTGNYGYTF TGTGCCAGCAGCCATAGGGGCGGGACAGGGAACTATGGCTACACCTTC TRBJ1-2 . TRBD1 TRBV14
CASSVRGNMNTEAFF TGTGCCAGCAGCGTCAGGGGAAACATGAACACTGAAGCTTTCTTT TRBJ1-1 few . TRBV9
CASSLEAGYNSPLHF TGTGCCAGCAGCTTAGAAGCAGGCTATAATTCACCCCTCCACTTT TRBJ1-6 few . TRBV11-2
CASSSPRGPGELFF TGTGCCAGCAGCTCACCCAGGGGGCCCGGGGAGCTGTTTTTT TRBJ2-2 . TRBD1 TRBV11-3
CASSIAGSEGYTF TGTGCCAGTAGTATAGCTGGGAGCGAGGGCTACACCTTC TRBJ1-2 . . TRBV19
CASSALQGGFTEAFF TGTGCCAGCAGCGCCCTCCAGGGAGGCTTCACTGAAGCTTTCTTT TRBJ1-1 . . TRBV7-7
CASSQALAGKNNEQFF TGTGCCAGCAGCCAAGCTCTAGCGGGGAAGAACAATGAGCAGTTCTTC TRBJ2-1 . TRBD2 TRBV14
CASSGQWTALNYGYTF TGTGCCAGTAGTGGCCAATGGACAGCCCTTAACTATGGCTACACCTTC TRBJ1-2 . . TRBV19
CASSSPGTGSSGYTF TGTGCCAGCAGCTCCCCTGGGACAGGGAGTTCTGGCTACACCTTC TRBJ1-2 . TRBD1 TRBV7-2
CASSYHAVSNQPQHF TGTGCCAGCAGTTACCATGCGGTTAGCAATCAGCCCCAGCATTTT TRBJ1-5 . . TRBV6-5
CAWLDYGYTF TGTGCCTGGTTGGACTATGGCTACACCTTC TRBJ1-2 few . TRBV30